A single sample gave rise to the 8 T cell receptor beta chains below, sequenced in a study of blood T cell repertoires in COVID-19. Profiled with immunoSEQ multiplex PCR; TCRdb holds only in-frame clones, not every one. This sample has approximately 300,000 clones; approximately 90% occur once, and the top ten carry 6% to 7%. Sequencing was done on a sample of peripheral blood. These receptors all stem from a woman in her 30s with COVID-19, enrolled during active disease.

The chain employs TRBV6-1 and TRBJ2-7; TRBD2 aligns across 11 bases. Germline CDR1 reads MNHNS; CDR2 reads SASEGT. The V and J ends lost 2 bases and 2 bases, in that order; junction bases with no gene match: 8. The CDR3 length is 17 residues. The CDR3 region has the DNA TGTGCCAGCAGTGAAAGGGGACTAGCGGTGCCCCCCTACGAGCAGTACTTC. Translated: CASSERGLAVPPYEQYF.

The chain uses TRBV7-2 and TRBJ1-2; D perhaps matches TRBD1 (6 bases). The germline gives CDR1 SGHTA, CDR2 FQGNSA. V dropped 1 base and J dropped 2 bases, with 11 bases sitting between them. The CDR3 is 15 amino acids. The CDR3 here is CASSLGPQGNYGYTF. CDR3 nucleotide sequence: TGTGCCAGCAGCTTAGGACCACAGGGAAACTATGGCTACACCTTC.

This chain connects TRBV2 to TRBJ2-7, with D maybe TRBD1 (5 bases). Germline V gives CDR1 SNHLY, CDR2 FYNNEI. Trimming cost V 7 bases and J 7 bases, with 11 bases left between them. The CDR3 loop spans 11 amino acids. The CDR3 DNA sequence: TGTGCCAGCACAGGGTCTGAGGAGCAGTACTTC. Its translation: CASTGSEEQYF.

A word on this clone: The sample holds other DNA sequences that translate to the same CDR3. The V and J genes are TRBV28 and TRBJ1-4; D is ambiguous. Trimming removed 6 bases from V and 5 bases from J, with 4 bases in between. This CDR3 comprises 11 residues. Per germline, CDR1 MDHEN and CDR2 SYDVKM. The CDR3 nucleotides are TGTGCCAGCAGCCTCAATGAAAAACTGTTTTTT. It yields the protein CASSLNEKLFF. The full variable domain, its missing parts supplied by reference TRBV28 and TRBJ1-4, is DVKVTQSSRYLVKRTGEKVFLECVQDMDHENMFWYRQDPGLGLRLIYFSYDVKMKEKGDIPEGYSVSREKKERFSLILESASTNQTSMYLCASSLNEKLFFGSGTQLSVL.

The CDR3 loop reads CASGKRDPSYNEQFF. For the CDR3, the DNA is TGTGCCAGCGGGAAGCGGGACCCCTCCTACAATGAGCAGTTCTTC. The chain joins TRBV21-1 to TRBJ2-1; TRBD2 is the table's D call and was not checked against the DNA. TRBV21-1 constitutes a pseudogene. This CDR3 spans 15 amino acids.

This chain joins TRBV5-4 and TRBJ2-1; 11 bases fit TRBD2. CDR3 length equals 18 residues. Per the germline V gene, CDR1 is SGHNT and CDR2 is YYREEE (reference sequence). V trimming: 3 bases; J trimming: 4 bases; junction bases outside the gene matches: 12. The CDR3 loop reads CASSSGTSGAGDYNEQFF. The DNA of the CDR3 is TGTGCCAGCAGCTCCGGGACTAGCGGAGCGGGGGATTACAATGAGCAGTTCTTC.

This chain connects TRBV10-1 to TRBJ1-1, with TRBD1 as a possible D gene (6 bases). Trimming left V 3 bases short and J 0 bases short, with 11 bases between. The CDR3 runs 15 residues. Germline lookup yields CDR1 WNHNN and CDR2 SYGVQD (reference sequence). The DNA for the CDR3 is TGCGCCAGCAGTGACAGGGGTAGCATGAACACTGAAGCTTTCTTT. Amino acids: CASSDRGSMNTEAFF.

J is TRBJ1-3 and V is TRBV11-2, with D tentatively TRBD1 (6 bases). Trimming shortened V by 5 bases and J by 0 bases, and 17 bases separated the two germline ends. CDR1 is SGHAT, CDR2 FQNNGV, per germline. The CDR3 totals 17 residues. The CDR3 loop reads CASSPSTGFSSGNTIYF. The CDR3 DNA sequence: TGTGCCAGCAGCCCCTCCACAGGGTTCAGCTCTGGAAACACCATATATTTT.